This T cell receptor beta chain is from a study of beta chain features in type 1 diabetes. This CDR3 is 14 amino acids long. V trimming: 5 bases; J trimming: 8 bases; junction bases outside the gene matches: 9. Germline assignment: CDR1 LNHDA and CDR2 SQIVND (reference sequence). Expressed TCRB transcripts got sequenced, as all isolated RNA was reverse transcribed. The method was immunoSEQ multiplex PCR; TCRdb's version includes in-frame clones alone and lacks a portion of them. The sample holds some 500,000 clones, over 9.5% seen once. The sample was naive CD4+ T cells from blood. This TCR derives from a young woman in good health. The V call is TRBV19, the J call TRBJ2-1; 7 bases fit TRBD1. In DNA form, the CDR3 reads TGTGCCAGTAGTCCCCACAGGGGCTGGGATGAGCAGTTCTTC. Residues: CASSPHRGWDEQFF.